This TCR beta chain is from a study of response to subunit inactivated influenza vaccine. TCRdb ran MiXCR on the RT-PCR reads and lists one entry per CDR3 protein. The sample yields roughly 290,000 distinct CDR3 sequences, 21% seen once. There are 14 residues in the CDR3. Germline CDR1 is WSHSY and CDR2 is SAAADI. The V end lost 7 bases, the J end lost 0 bases, and 10 bases lay between the germline ends. The table lists this clonotype with a few counts. V is TRBV10-2 and J is TRBJ1-5; D is undetermined. The receptor's source is a man between 50 and 69 years old who received an inactivated influenza vaccine. This material consisted of PBMCs from blood, taken less than 22 months after vaccination. CDR3 amino acids: CASTPSYSNQPQHF. CDR3 nucleotide sequence: TGCGCCAGCACCCCCAGCTATAGCAATCAGCCCCAGCATTTT.